A selection of T cell receptor beta chains follows, all from one sample in a study of a mutant IDH1 vaccine in newly diagnosed glioma. Sequencing was performed with immunoSEQ multiplex PCR; in TCRdb, only in-frame clones are kept and a portion is missing. The data hold some 70,000 clones, with almost 85% observed a single time. These receptors' targets are unknown. The sample was PBMCs, taken from a glioma patient whose treatment included an IDH1 peptide vaccine. These TCRs come from a man aged 18-30 years with glioma. Both conserved end residues are part of each CDR3. D genes are given only for firm matches. The size of a clone is reported for some rows only, either as once, few or many, or as a class for expanded clones.

cdr3_length: 11
j_call: TRBJ2-7
d_call: TRBD2
clone_size: -
v_call: TRBV28
cdr3_aa: CASKTSGEQYF
cdr3_nt: TGTGCCAGCAAGACTAGCGGCGAGCAGTACTTC

cdr3_length: 13
j_call: TRBJ1-2
d_call: -
clone_size: once
v_call: TRBV10-3
cdr3_aa: CATRDLFNYGYTF
cdr3_nt: TGTGCCACCCGAGACCTCTTTAACTATGGCTACACCTTC

cdr3_length: 15
j_call: TRBJ1-5
d_call: TRBD1
clone_size: -
v_call: TRBV6-5
cdr3_aa: CATKTREGAHQPQHF
cdr3_nt: TGTGCCACAAAAACCCGGGAGGGGGCCCATCAGCCCCAGCATTTT

cdr3_length: 14
j_call: TRBJ2-1
d_call: TRBD2
clone_size: -
v_call: TRBV27
cdr3_aa: CASSLSAGGNEQFF
cdr3_nt: TGTGCCAGCAGTTTATCAGCGGGAGGCAATGAGCAGTTCTTC

cdr3_length: 15
j_call: TRBJ2-2
d_call: -
clone_size: -
v_call: TRBV6-4
cdr3_aa: CASSDSLGEAGELFF
cdr3_nt: TGTGCCAGCAGTGACTCCCTGGGGGAAGCCGGGGAGCTGTTTTTT

cdr3_length: 14
j_call: TRBJ1-5
d_call: -
clone_size: -
v_call: TRBV6-5
cdr3_aa: CASSYSAGNQPQHF
cdr3_nt: TGTGCCAGCAGTTACTCGGCGGGCAATCAGCCCCAGCATTTT

cdr3_length: 18
j_call: TRBJ2-7
d_call: TRBD2
clone_size: -
v_call: TRBV5-4
cdr3_aa: CASSLAGLAGGSFHEQYF
cdr3_nt: TGTGCCAGCAGCTTGGCTGGATTAGCGGGGGGGAGTTTCCACGAGCAGTACTTC

cdr3_length: 12
j_call: TRBJ2-7
d_call: -
clone_size: -
v_call: TRBV28
cdr3_aa: CASSSGLIEQYF
cdr3_nt: TGTGCCAGCAGTTCGGGCCTCATCGAGCAGTACTTC

cdr3_length: 16
j_call: TRBJ2-2
d_call: -
clone_size: -
v_call: TRBV19
cdr3_aa: CASSRTPRGNTGELFF
cdr3_nt: TGTGCCAGTAGCCGGACCCCGAGGGGGAACACCGGGGAGCTGTTTTTT

cdr3_length: 18
j_call: TRBJ2-1
d_call: TRBD2
clone_size: -
v_call: TRBV2
cdr3_aa: CASRTLGLASNPYNEQFF
cdr3_nt: TGTGCCAGCAGAACTTTGGGACTAGCCTCTAACCCATACAATGAGCAGTTCTTC

cdr3_length: 14
j_call: TRBJ1-1
d_call: -
clone_size: -
v_call: TRBV7-9
cdr3_aa: CASSLRETSFSAFF
cdr3_nt: TGTGCCAGCAGCTTAAGGGAGACTAGTTTTAGCGCTTTCTTT

cdr3_length: 14
j_call: TRBJ1-3
d_call: -
clone_size: -
v_call: TRBV30
cdr3_aa: CAWSVERKGNTIYF
cdr3_nt: TGTGCCTGGAGTGTGGAAAGAAAAGGAAACACCATATATTTT

cdr3_length: 13
j_call: TRBJ2-5
d_call: TRBD2
clone_size: once
v_call: TRBV29-1
cdr3_aa: CSVVMAGEETQYF
cdr3_nt: TGCAGCGTTGTTATGGCGGGAGAAGAGACCCAGTACTTC

cdr3_length: 15
j_call: TRBJ2-2
d_call: -
clone_size: -
v_call: TRBV9
cdr3_aa: CASSVDGTRTGELFF
cdr3_nt: TGTGCCAGCAGCGTAGATGGGACACGGACCGGGGAGCTGTTTTTT

cdr3_length: 17
j_call: TRBJ2-1
d_call: TRBD2
clone_size: -
v_call: TRBV7-9
cdr3_aa: CASSFLYLAGPGNEQFF
cdr3_nt: TGTGCCAGCAGCTTTCTTTATCTAGCGGGACCTGGCAATGAGCAGTTCTTC

cdr3_length: 14
j_call: TRBJ1-5
d_call: TRBD1
clone_size: few
v_call: TRBV30
cdr3_aa: CAWTLGTGAQPQHF
cdr3_nt: TGTGCCTGGACCCTCGGGACAGGGGCACAGCCCCAGCATTTT

cdr3_length: 15
j_call: TRBJ2-2
d_call: -
clone_size: -
v_call: TRBV9
cdr3_aa: CASSPRTVNTGELFF
cdr3_nt: TGTGCCAGCAGCCCCAGGACAGTTAACACCGGGGAGCTGTTTTTT

cdr3_length: 14
j_call: TRBJ2-3
d_call: -
clone_size: -
v_call: TRBV21-1
cdr3_aa: CASSHPFPGDTQYF
cdr3_nt: TGTGCCAGCAGCCACCCATTCCCAGGGGATACGCAGTATTTT

cdr3_length: 16
j_call: TRBJ1-4
d_call: -
clone_size: -
v_call: TRBV4-3
cdr3_aa: CASSQEGGWLNEKLFF
cdr3_nt: TGCGCCAGCAGCCAAGAAGGGGGGTGGCTGAATGAAAAACTGTTTTTT

cdr3_length: 16
j_call: TRBJ2-7
d_call: TRBD2
clone_size: -
v_call: TRBV7-9
cdr3_aa: CASSMGLAGSTYEQYF
cdr3_nt: TGTGCCAGCAGCATGGGACTAGCGGGTTCCACCTACGAGCAGTACTTC

cdr3_length: 13
j_call: TRBJ2-2
d_call: -
clone_size: -
v_call: TRBV6-6
cdr3_aa: CASSGPNTGELFF
cdr3_nt: TGTGCCAGTTCCGGGCCTAACACCGGGGAGCTGTTTTTT

cdr3_length: 13
j_call: TRBJ2-1
d_call: -
clone_size: -
v_call: TRBV5-1
cdr3_aa: CASSYDINNEQFF
cdr3_nt: TGCGCCAGCAGTTATGACATCAACAATGAGCAGTTCTTC